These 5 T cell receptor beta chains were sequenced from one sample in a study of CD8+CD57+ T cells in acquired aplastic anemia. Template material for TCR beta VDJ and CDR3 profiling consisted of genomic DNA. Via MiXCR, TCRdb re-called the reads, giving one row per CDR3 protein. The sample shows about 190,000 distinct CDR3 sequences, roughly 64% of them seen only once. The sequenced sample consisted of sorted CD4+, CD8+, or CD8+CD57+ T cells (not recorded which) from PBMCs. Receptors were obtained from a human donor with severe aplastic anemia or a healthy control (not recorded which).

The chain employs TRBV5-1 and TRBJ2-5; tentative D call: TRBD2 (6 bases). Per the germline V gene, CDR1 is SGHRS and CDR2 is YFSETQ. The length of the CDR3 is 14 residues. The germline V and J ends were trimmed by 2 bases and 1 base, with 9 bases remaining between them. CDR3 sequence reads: CASSFTSLQETQYF. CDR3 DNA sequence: TGCGCCAGCAGCTTTACTAGCCTCCAAGAGACCCAGTACTTC.

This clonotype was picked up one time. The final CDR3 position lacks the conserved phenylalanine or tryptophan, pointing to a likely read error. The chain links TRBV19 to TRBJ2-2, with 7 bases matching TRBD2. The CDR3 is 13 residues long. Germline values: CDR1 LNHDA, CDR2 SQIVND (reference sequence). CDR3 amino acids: CASSIDRGGGLFL. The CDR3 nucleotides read TGTGCCAGTAGTATAGATCGGGGCGGGGGGCTGTTTCTT.

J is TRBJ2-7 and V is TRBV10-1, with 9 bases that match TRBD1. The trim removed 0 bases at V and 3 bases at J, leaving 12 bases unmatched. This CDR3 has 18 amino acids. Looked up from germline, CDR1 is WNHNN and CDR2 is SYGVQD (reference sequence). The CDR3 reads CASSESKKQGAVGYEQYF. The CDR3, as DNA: TGCGCCAGCAGTGAGTCGAAAAAACAGGGGGCGGTGGGCTACGAGCAGTACTTC.

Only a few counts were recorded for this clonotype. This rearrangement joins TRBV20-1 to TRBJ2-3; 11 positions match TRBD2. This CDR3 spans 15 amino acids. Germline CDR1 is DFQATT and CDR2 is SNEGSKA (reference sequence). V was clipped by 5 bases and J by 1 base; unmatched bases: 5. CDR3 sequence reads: CSALAGGPGTDTQYF. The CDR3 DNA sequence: TGCAGTGCTTTAGCGGGGGGGCCTGGCACAGATACGCAGTATTTT.

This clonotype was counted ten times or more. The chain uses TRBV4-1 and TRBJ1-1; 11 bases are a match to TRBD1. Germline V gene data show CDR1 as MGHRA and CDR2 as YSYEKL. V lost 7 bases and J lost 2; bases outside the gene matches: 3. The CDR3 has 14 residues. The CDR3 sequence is CASIGTGGNTEAFF. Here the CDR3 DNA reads TGCGCCAGCATCGGGACAGGGGGAAACACTGAAGCTTTCTTT.